What follows are 13 T cell receptor beta chains derived from one specimen sequenced in a study of T-cell reconstitution after alpha-beta-depleted transplantation in children. The library targeted TCRbeta and was prepared with unique molecular identifiers. TCRdb used MiXCR to reprocess the PCR reads, holding one entry per CDR3 protein. The sample has 600,000 or so distinct CDR3 sequences, 23% seen once. Source: PBMCs, mostly from graft donor cells, taken 360 days after TCRalphabeta/CD19-depleted stem cell transplant. These receptors all come from a boy in the first two years of life who had a stem cell transplant for acute myeloid leukemia, so the T cells may come from the graft donor.

CDR3 in DNA: TGCAGTGCCCCACGACAGGGTTCACCCCTCCACTTT. It encodes CSAPRQGSPLHF. The J gene is TRBJ1-6, the V gene TRBV20-1; 7 nucleotides align to TRBD1. The CDR3 is made up of 12 amino acids. Germline V gene lookup returns CDR1 DFQATT and CDR2 SNEGSKA (reference sequence). Trimming cost V 6 bases and J 9 bases; bases outside gene matches: 5.

This clonotype has a handful of counts. The chain uses TRBV7-2 and TRBJ1-1; no reliable D call. Per the germline V gene, CDR1 is SGHTA and CDR2 is FQGNSA. The CDR3 is made up of 11 amino acids. V was cut by 6 bases and J by 12 bases, with 14 bases left in between. This chain's CDR3 is CASSPNWVSFF. In nucleotides, the CDR3 is TGTGCCAGCAGTCCCAATTGGGTGTCTTTCTTT.

V and J are TRBV4-2 and TRBJ1-6; D is unclear. This CDR3 spans 17 amino acids. CDR1 and CDR2 (germline): LGHNA, YNFKEQ. With 0 bases removed from V and 8 bases from J, the gap between germline ends came to 17 bases. The CDR3 sequence is CASSQDLLTSSYSPLHF. The CDR3 DNA follows: TGTGCCAGCAGCCAAGATCTGTTAACAAGTTCTTATTCACCCCTCCACTTT.

The chain links TRBV7-6 to TRBJ2-7; D not resolved. The CDR3 spans 14 residues. CDR1 SGHVS and CDR2 FNYEAQ come from the germline V gene. V gave up 6 bases and J gave up 1 base, with 13 bases separating them. This CDR3 is CASSSGPRSYEQYF. For the CDR3, the DNA is TGTGCCAGCAGTTCCGGGCCTCGATCCTACGAGCAGTACTTC.

V is TRBV18 and J is TRBJ2-2, with D unclear. Germline CDR1 reads KGHSH; CDR2 reads LQKENI. Trimming removed 3 bases from V and 6 bases from J, with 5 bases in between. The CDR3 extends over 12 amino acids. CDR3 residues: CASSPLAGELFF. The CDR3 coding sequence is TGTGCCAGCTCACCTCTTGCCGGGGAGCTGTTTTTT.

V usage is TRBV10-3 and J usage is TRBJ2-5, with 9 bases that match TRBD1. The length of the CDR3 is 17 residues. Germline-derived CDR1 and CDR2 are ENHRY and SYGVKD. V shed 5 bases and J 2 bases; nucleotides not matched to a gene: 12. The chain's CDR3 is CAISSLVTGGGQETQYF. The CDR3 DNA sequence: TGTGCCATCAGTTCCCTGGTGACAGGGGGTGGTCAAGAGACCCAGTACTTC.

The rearrangement links TRBV6-5 to TRBJ2-7; maybe TRBD2 (5 bases). CDR1 MNHEY and CDR2 SVGAGI come from the germline V gene. The CDR3 consists of 15 residues. The ends were cut back, 4 bases at V and 3 bases at J, with 16 bases in the middle. The CDR3 loop is CASSLRAVGGYEQYF. The CDR3 region has the DNA TGTGCCAGCAGTTTGAGGGCTGTGGGTGGCTACGAGCAGTACTTC.

The gene calls are TRBV10-2 and TRBJ1-6; 7 bases fit TRBD1. CDR3 length: 16 residues. V lost 6 bases and J lost 5; bases outside the gene matches: 10. Germline loops: CDR1 WSHSY, CDR2 SAAADI. Here the CDR3 DNA reads TGCGCCAGCAGGGAGCGACAGGGCTGGGATAATTCACCCCTCCACTTT. Translation: CASRERQGWDNSPLHF.

This clonotype has just a few counts. This chain connects TRBV29-1 to TRBJ1-2, with D unclear. This CDR3 comprises 13 residues. V lost 3 bases, J lost 4 bases, and 12 bases lay in between. Germline CDR1 is SQVTM and CDR2 is ANQGSEA. The CDR3 nucleotides read TGCAGCGTTGATTTCGGCAGAATCTATGGCTACACCTTC. It codes for CSVDFGRIYGYTF.

CDR3 region: CASSRGQGPYEQYV. The CDR3 nucleotides read TGTGCCAGCAGTAGGGGACAGGGGCCGTACGAGCAGTACGTC. The chain carries TRBV21-1 and TRBJ2-7; the table's D call of TRBD1 was not tested on the DNA. TRBV21-1 is a listed pseudogene. The CDR3 has 14 amino acids.

The table lists this clonotype with many counts. The chain joins TRBV5-1 to TRBJ2-3; D ambiguous. The CDR3 is 15 amino acids. Trimming removed 6 bases at V and 5 bases at J, with 19 bases between. The germline CDR1 and CDR2 sequences are SGHRS and YFSETQ. CDR3 DNA sequence: TGCGCCAGCATGAACAATCCCCTCCTAGGAGATACGCAGTATTTT. This encodes CASMNNPLLGDTQYF.

This chain links TRBV5-1 with TRBJ2-1; unclear D gene. From germline, CDR1 is SGHRS and CDR2 YFSETQ. CDR3 length: 15 amino acids. Trimming removed 0 bases from V and 9 bases from J, with 16 bases in between. The CDR3, as DNA: TGCGCCAGCAGCTTGGCCGGGCCGCCCCGGCGTGAGCAGTTCTTC. This sequence encodes CASSLAGPPRREQFF.

The J gene is TRBJ2-2, the V gene TRBV29-1; the D gene is possibly TRBD1 (6 bases). The CDR3 runs 14 residues. Germline V gives CDR1 SQVTM, CDR2 ANQGSEA. V was trimmed by 6 bases and J by 6 bases, leaving 17 bases between them. CDR3 region: CSVPRQETPGELFF. CDR3 sequence (DNA): TGCAGCGTCCCAAGACAGGAGACTCCCGGGGAGCTGTTTTTT.